The 12 T cell receptor beta chains reported below all come from one sample, sequenced in a study of T-cell memory formation after mild COVID-19. TCRdb used MiXCR to reprocess the 5' RACE reads, holding one entry per CDR3 protein. In the table there are over 350,000 distinct CDR3 sequences, more than 15% of which are singletons. Sequencing was performed on PBMCs or a T cell subset sorted from them (not recorded which). The receptors come from a man between 18 and 35 years old who had mild COVID-19 (a few samples of this study predate the infection). Cell type and time point are not known.

This clonotype occurred a few times. The V gene is TRBV11-1, the J gene TRBJ2-5, with D possibly being TRBD1 or TRBD2 (5 bases each). Looked up from germline, CDR1 is SGHAT and CDR2 is FQDESV (reference sequence). V lost 1 base, J lost 9 bases, and 15 bases lay in between. The CDR3 extends over 14 amino acids. CDR3 nucleotide sequence: TGTGCCAGCAGCTTAGGACGGAGCCGAGGGGCCCAGTACTTC. It yields the protein CASSLGRSRGAQYF.

In this sample, this clonotype turned up a few times. J is TRBJ1-1 and V is TRBV27; D may be TRBD1 (6 bases). Germline CDR1 MNHEY, CDR2 SMNVEV (reference sequence). Trimming stripped 1 base from V and 4 bases from J, with 13 bases between. The CDR3 has 15 residues. Here the CDR3 reads CASSLFTRGGTEAFF. The CDR3, as DNA: TGTGCCAGCAGTTTATTTACCAGGGGAGGCACTGAAGCTTTCTTT.

This clonotype was detected a few times. The chain carries TRBV7-3 and TRBJ2-5; either TRBD1 or TRBD2 may fit D (6 bases each). CDR1 SGHTA and CDR2 FQGTGA come from the germline V gene. CDR3 length equals 16 residues. V was trimmed by 5 bases and J by 4 bases, leaving 20 bases between them. CDR3 sequence (DNA): TGTGCCAGCAGCCTGCTTGGAGGGGGTACTGTAGAGACCCAGTACTTC. Its protein is CASSLLGGGTVETQYF.

This clonotype was observed a handful of times. This chain joins TRBV20-1 and TRBJ2-5; the match to TRBD1 covers 10 bases. The CDR3 runs to 16 residues. The J segment lost 1 base and the V segment lost 6 bases, leaving 11 bases of the junction unmatched. Germline V gene lookup returns CDR1 DFQATT and CDR2 SNEGSKA (reference sequence). In DNA, the CDR3 is TGCAGTGCCCCCTCCCGGGACAGGGGAGTCCAAGAGACCCAGTACTTC. Its translation is CSAPSRDRGVQETQYF.

This clonotype was counted ten times or more. This chain connects TRBV5-1 to TRBJ2-1; no firm D call. CDR3 length: 14 residues. Germline CDR1 and CDR2: SGHRS and YFSETQ. The ends were cut back, 0 bases at V and 5 bases at J, with 9 bases in the middle. The CDR3 bases are TGCGCCAGCAGCTTGGATGGACCCCACAATGAGCAGTTCTTC. As protein: CASSLDGPHNEQFF. Based on the CDR3 plus reference TRBV5-1 and TRBJ2-1, the full variable domain is KAGVTQTPRYLIKTRGQQVTLSCSPISGHRSVSWYQQTPGQGLQFLFEYFSETQRNKGNFPGRFSGRQFSNSRSEMNVSTLELGDSALYLCASSLDGPHNEQFFGPGTRLTVL.

This clonotype was counted only a few times. This rearrangement joins TRBV4-1 to TRBJ1-5, with a possible D match to TRBD1 (5 bases). CDR1 and CDR2 (germline): MGHRA, YSYEKL. V was clipped by 0 bases and J by 0 bases, with 18 bases between them. The CDR3 length is 19 residues. CDR3 sequence (DNA): TGCGCCAGCAGCCAAGATACCCCGGGCAGGGTGGATAGCAATCAGCCCCAGCATTTT. It yields the protein CASSQDTPGRVDSNQPQHF.

The table lists this clonotype with many counts. This sequence joins TRBV7-2 and TRBJ2-2; 7 bases fit TRBD1. CDR1 is SGHTA and CDR2 is FQGNSA in the germline V gene. The CDR3 totals 15 residues. J lost 4 bases, V lost 3 bases, and 5 bases had no gene match. In DNA, the CDR3 is TGTGCCAGCAGCTTCCGGACAGGCGTCACCGGGGAGCTGTTTTTT. This codes for CASSFRTGVTGELFF.

This clonotype has only a few counts. The chain uses TRBV2 and TRBJ2-1, with 7 positions matching TRBD1. Germline V gives CDR1 SNHLY, CDR2 FYNNEI. The V gene end was trimmed by 6 bases and the J gene end by 2 bases; junction bases not matched to a gene: 7. The CDR3 is 15 amino acids. The CDR3 region is CASRNRDSTYNEQFF. CDR3 nucleotides: TGTGCCAGCAGAAACCGGGACAGTACCTACAATGAGCAGTTCTTC.

V and J are TRBV6-1 and TRBJ1-2, with D possibly matching TRBD1 (5 bases). Trimming shortened V by 3 bases and J by 4 bases, and 6 bases separated the two germline ends. The CDR3 extends over 12 amino acids. Germline V lookup: CDR1 MNHNS, CDR2 SASEGT. CDR3 in DNA: TGTGCCAGCAGTGAGACAGTCTATGGCTACACCTTC. Residues: CASSETVYGYTF.

The chain couples TRBV2 to TRBJ2-7; perhaps TRBD2 as D (5 bases). In germline, CDR1 is SNHLY, CDR2 FYNNEI. V was shortened by 6 bases and J by 2 bases, with 8 bases between the two germline ends. This CDR3 comprises 12 residues. CDR3 coding DNA: TGTGCCAGCAGGAGGGAAACCTACGAGCAGTACGTC. Protein sequence: CASRRETYEQYV.

J is TRBJ1-1 and V is TRBV27, with a tentative D call TRBD1 (6 bases). The CDR3 is 13 amino acids. V gave up 7 bases and J gave up 2 bases, with 11 bases separating them. The germline CDR1 and CDR2 sequences are MNHEY and SMNVEV (reference sequence). The CDR3: CASKDSPNTEAFF. In DNA, the CDR3 is TGTGCCAGCAAGGACAGCCCAAACACTGAAGCTTTCTTT.

This clonotype was seen repeatedly, ten times or more. The rearrangement joins TRBV20-1 to TRBJ2-5, with D hard to call. Germline V gives CDR1 DFQATT, CDR2 SNEGSKA (reference sequence). The V and J ends lost 4 bases and 1 base respectively, with 1 base between them. This CDR3 is 10 amino acids long. CDR3 sequence: CSATQETQYF. The CDR3 DNA reads as TGCAGTGCTACCCAAGAGACCCAGTACTTC.